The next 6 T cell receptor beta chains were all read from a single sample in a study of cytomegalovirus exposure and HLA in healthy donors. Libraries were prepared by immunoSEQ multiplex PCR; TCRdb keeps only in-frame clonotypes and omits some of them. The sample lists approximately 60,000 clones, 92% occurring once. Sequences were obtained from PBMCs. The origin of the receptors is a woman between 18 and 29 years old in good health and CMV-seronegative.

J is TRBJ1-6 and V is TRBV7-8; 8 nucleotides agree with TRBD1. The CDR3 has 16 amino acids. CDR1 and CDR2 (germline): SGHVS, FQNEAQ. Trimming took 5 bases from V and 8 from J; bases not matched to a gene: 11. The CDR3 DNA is TGTGCCAGCAGCCCTTCAGTTCGGACAGGGTATTCACCCCTCCACTTT. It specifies CASSPSVRTGYSPLHF.

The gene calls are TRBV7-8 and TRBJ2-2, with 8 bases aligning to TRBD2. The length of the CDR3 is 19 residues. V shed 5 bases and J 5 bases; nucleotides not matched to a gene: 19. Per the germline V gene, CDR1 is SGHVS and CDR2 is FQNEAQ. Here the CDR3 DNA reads TGTGCCAGCAGCCCCCCGGGGGGGTCGTACCCCGTGAGGACCGGGGAGCTGTTTTTT. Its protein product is CASSPPGGSYPVRTGELFF.

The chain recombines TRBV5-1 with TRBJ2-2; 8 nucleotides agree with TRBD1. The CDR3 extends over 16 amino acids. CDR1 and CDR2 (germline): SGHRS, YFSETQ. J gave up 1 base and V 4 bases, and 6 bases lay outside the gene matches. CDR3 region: CASSTTDRGNTGELFF. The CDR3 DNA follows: TGCGCCAGCAGCACCACAGACAGGGGGAACACCGGGGAGCTGTTTTTT.

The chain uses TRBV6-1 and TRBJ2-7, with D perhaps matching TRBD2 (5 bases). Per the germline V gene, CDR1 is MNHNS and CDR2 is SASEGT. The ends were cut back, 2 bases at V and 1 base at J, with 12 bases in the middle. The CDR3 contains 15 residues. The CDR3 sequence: CASSEIGGGSYEQYF. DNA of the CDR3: TGTGCCAGCAGTGAAATCGGAGGCGGGTCCTACGAGCAGTACTTC.

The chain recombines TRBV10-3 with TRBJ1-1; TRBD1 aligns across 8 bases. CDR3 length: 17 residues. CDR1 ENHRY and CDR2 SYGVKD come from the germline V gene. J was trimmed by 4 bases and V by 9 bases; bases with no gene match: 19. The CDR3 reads CAIKATTQTGTGTEAFF. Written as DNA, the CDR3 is TGTGCCATAAAGGCAACTACCCAAACCGGGACAGGCACTGAAGCTTTCTTT.

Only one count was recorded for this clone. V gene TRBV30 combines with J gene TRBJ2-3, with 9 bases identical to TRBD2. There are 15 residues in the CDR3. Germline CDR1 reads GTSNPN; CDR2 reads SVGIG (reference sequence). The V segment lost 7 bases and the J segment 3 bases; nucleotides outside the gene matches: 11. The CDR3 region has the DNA TGTGCCTCCAGAACAGGAGCGGGAGGTACAGATACGCAGTATTTT. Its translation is CASRTGAGGTDTQYF.